The TCR beta chain described here comes from a study of regulatory T cells in long-lasting Graves disease. Notes on the study in general: New patients shared fewer public clonotypes (approximately 1,000) than persistent patients did (approximately 2,700).

Time point here: persistent/refractory GD, antithyroid drugs over 5 years with positive TRAb. Construction of the TCR library relied on RNA isolated from PBMCs. The peripheral blood volume drawn was 8.5 to 9 milliliters, and it was collected into EDTA tubes. Researchers made TCR beta libraries by using iRepertoire HTBI primers and running Arm-PCR on CDR3 regions. MiXCR was run by TCRdb on the multiplex PCR reads, yielding one entry per CDR3 protein. This table has some 470,000 distinct CDR3 sequences, approximately 21% appearing once. This clonotype occurred a few times. Its antigen is as yet unknown. Germline V gene data show CDR1 as SGHTA and CDR2 as FQGNSA. This CDR3 has 15 amino acids. Trimming took 1 base from V and 1 from J; bases not matched to a gene: 2.

This sample comprised peripheral blood mononuclear cells (PBMCs), obtained when the disease was refractory, from a patient treated with antithyroid drugs. The chain employs TRBV7-2 and TRBJ2-7, with 9 bases matching TRBD1. The clonotype originates from a female donor with Graves disease. The CDR3: CASSLVQGASYEQYF. For the CDR3, the DNA is TGTGCCAGCAGCTTAGTACAGGGGGCATCCTACGAGCAGTACTTC.